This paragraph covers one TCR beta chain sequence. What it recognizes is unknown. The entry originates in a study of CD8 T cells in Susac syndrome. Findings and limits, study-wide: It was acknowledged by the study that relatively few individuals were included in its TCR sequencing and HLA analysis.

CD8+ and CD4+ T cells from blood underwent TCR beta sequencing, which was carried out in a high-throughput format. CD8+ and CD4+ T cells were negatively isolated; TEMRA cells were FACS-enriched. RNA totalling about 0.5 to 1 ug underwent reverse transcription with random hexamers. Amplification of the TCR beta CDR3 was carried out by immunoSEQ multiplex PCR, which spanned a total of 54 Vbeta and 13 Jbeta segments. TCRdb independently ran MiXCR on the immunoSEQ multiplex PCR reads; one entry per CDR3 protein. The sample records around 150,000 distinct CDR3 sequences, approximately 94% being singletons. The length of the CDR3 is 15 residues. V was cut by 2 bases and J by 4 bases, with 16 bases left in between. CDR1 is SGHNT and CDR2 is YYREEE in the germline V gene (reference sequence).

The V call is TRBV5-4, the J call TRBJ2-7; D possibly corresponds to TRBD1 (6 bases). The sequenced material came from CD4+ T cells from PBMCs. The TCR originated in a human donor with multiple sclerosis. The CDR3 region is CASSFGGTSSYEQYF. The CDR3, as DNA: TGTGCCAGCAGCTTTGGTGGGACAAGCTCATACGAGCAGTACTTC.